The source of this TCR beta chain is a study of patients and donors after allogeneic stem cell transplantation. TCRdb reprocessed the RT-PCR reads via MiXCR and lists one record per CDR3 protein. The table includes approximately 410,000 distinct CDR3 sequences, roughly 17% detected once. Germline lookup yields CDR1 DFQATT and CDR2 SNEGSKA (reference sequence). This CDR3 region has 13 residues. J was trimmed by 0 bases and V by 3 bases; bases with no gene match: 1. Material: blood, either unsorted or a sorted T cell fraction (not recorded which). The clonotype was recovered from a human donor who was either an allogeneic HSCT recipient or a stem cell or donor lymphocyte infusion donor (not recorded which). It is not recorded whose cells these are; they may come from a transplant donor. This rearrangement joins TRBV20-1 to TRBJ1-2; 7 nucleotides align to TRBD1. The CDR3 here is CSARDRSNYGYTF. In nucleotides, the CDR3 is TGCAGTGCTAGGGACAGGTCTAACTATGGCTACACCTTC.